What follows are 15 T cell receptor beta chains derived from one specimen sequenced in a study of blood T cell repertoires in COVID-19. Clones were sequenced by immunoSEQ multiplex PCR, and TCRdb holds only the in-frame ones, with some missing. The data contain approximately 100,000 clones, approximately 84% of them singletons. Sequencing was done on a sample of peripheral blood. These receptors were taken from a man in his sixties with acute or convalescent COVID-19.

The chain employs TRBV5-4 and TRBJ2-5; 11 bases agree with TRBD2. The CDR3 runs to 15 residues. V trimming: 1 base; J trimming: 4 bases; junction bases outside the gene matches: 3. The germline gives CDR1 SGHNT, CDR2 YYREEE (reference sequence). The CDR3 spells CASSLTSGRSETQYF. CDR3 in DNA: TGTGCCAGCAGCTTGACTAGCGGGAGATCAGAGACCCAGTACTTC.

This chain connects TRBV19 to TRBJ2-2, with D perhaps matching TRBD2 (5 bases). CDR1 and CDR2 (germline): LNHDA, SQIVND (reference sequence). Trimming shortened V by 2 bases and J by 4 bases, and 8 bases separated the two germline ends. The length of the CDR3 is 14 residues. DNA for the CDR3: TGTGCCAGTAGTATAAGCGGAGCCACCGGGGAGCTGTTTTTT. It codes for CASSISGATGELFF.

This chain joins TRBV28 and TRBJ1-2, with D possibly TRBD1 on 5 matching bases. The CDR3 has 14 amino acids. Between the trimmed V and J ends, which lost 5 bases and 4 bases, there was a span of 14 bases. CDR1 and CDR2 (germline): MDHEN, SYDVKM. CDR3 residues: CASSVPPGLYGYTF. Here the CDR3 DNA reads TGTGCCAGCAGTGTACCGCCGGGACTCTATGGCTACACCTTC.

This clone was recorded a few times. The chain joins TRBV7-9 to TRBJ1-2, with 10 bases lining up with TRBD1. This CDR3 spans 14 amino acids. V shed 5 bases and J 7 bases; nucleotides not matched to a gene: 7. Germline CDR1 reads SEHNR; CDR2 reads FQNEAQ (reference sequence). The CDR3 protein is CASSAGTGVAGYTF. The DNA of the CDR3 is TGTGCCAGCAGCGCCGGGACAGGGGTCGCTGGCTACACCTTC.

This chain links TRBV9 with TRBJ2-1; 8 nucleotides match TRBD2. The V gene's germline CDR1 is SGDLS and CDR2 YYNGEE. This CDR3 is built from 16 residues. J gave up 7 bases and V 0 bases, and 9 bases lay outside the gene matches. The CDR3 coding sequence is TGTGCCAGCAGCGTAGCCCCTAGCGGGCTTGGGAATGAGCAGTTCTTC. It encodes CASSVAPSGLGNEQFF.

The chain is built from TRBV5-1 and TRBJ1-1; 7 positions match TRBD1. The germline V gene has CDR1 SGHRS and CDR2 YFSETQ. CDR3 length: 14 residues. The V and J ends lost 4 bases and 7 bases, in that order; junction bases with no gene match: 10. DNA of the CDR3: TGCGCCAGCAGCCCGGGACAGAGTTTGAGTGAAGCTTTCTTT. It codes for CASSPGQSLSEAFF.

This chain uses TRBV11-3 with TRBJ1-1; tentatively, D is TRBD1 (6 bases). Trimming removed 4 bases at V and 1 base at J, with 19 bases between. Germline CDR1 is SGHNT and CDR2 is YENEEA. This CDR3 is 17 amino acids long. In nucleotides, the CDR3 is TGTGCCAGCAGCTCCAGGCGGGTACAGGGACCGAACACTGAAGCTTTCTTT. Its translation is CASSSRRVQGPNTEAFF.

This clone was seen a single time. The chain joins TRBV4-2 to TRBJ2-3, with D possibly being TRBD1 (6 bases). From germline, CDR1 is LGHNA and CDR2 YNFKEQ. There are 13 residues in the CDR3. Trimming left V 6 bases short and J 1 base short, with 8 bases between. The CDR3 coding sequence is TGTGCCAGCAGTCCAGGGGGCACAGATACGCAGTATTTT. Protein product: CASSPGGTDTQYF.

The table lists this clone with a count of one. The genes are TRBV21-1 and TRBJ2-5; TRBD1, the table's D call, was not compared with the DNA. TRBV21-1 is a documented pseudogene. The CDR3 extends over 14 amino acids. CDR3 DNA sequence: TGTGCCAGCAGCAAAGGGCCAAATCAAGAGACCCAGTACTTC. Translated, it gives CASSKGPNQETQYF.

The gene calls are TRBV18 and TRBJ2-7; the match to TRBD1 covers 7 bases. The CDR3 has 16 amino acids. V lost 3 bases to trimming and J lost 4 bases; unmatched junction nucleotides: 12. Germline-derived CDR1 and CDR2 are KGHSH and LQKENI. CDR3 in amino acids: CASSPLSGQAQYEQYF. As DNA, the CDR3 is TGTGCCAGCTCACCCTTGTCCGGACAGGCCCAGTACGAGCAGTACTTC.

This chain joins TRBV7-2 and TRBJ2-7; 7 positions agree with TRBD1. V shed 5 bases, J shed 2 bases, and the junction held 3 bases outside the gene matches. This CDR3 contains 13 residues. The germline gives CDR1 SGHTA, CDR2 FQGNSA. The CDR3 here is CASSRQGPYEQYF. Written as DNA, the CDR3 is TGTGCCAGCAGCCGACAGGGCCCCTACGAGCAGTACTTC.

The J gene is TRBJ2-2, the V gene TRBV5-4, with a possible D match to TRBD1 (5 bases). V was cut by 4 bases and J by 1 base, with 14 bases left in between. The CDR3 runs 16 residues. The V gene's germline CDR1 is SGHNT and CDR2 YYREEE (reference sequence). The CDR3 spells CASSHGSDRNTGELFF. The CDR3, as DNA: TGTGCCAGCAGCCATGGTTCTGACAGGAACACCGGGGAGCTGTTTTTT.

This clone was detected only once. The gene calls are TRBV6-5 and TRBJ2-7, with D possibly being TRBD1 (6 bases). The CDR3 runs to 14 residues. Deletions cut 0 bases from V and 2 bases from J, with 8 bases between. Germline-derived CDR1 and CDR2 are MNHEY and SVGAGI. CDR3 protein: CASSYSSGAYEQYF. The DNA of the CDR3 is TGTGCCAGCAGTTACTCATCAGGGGCCTACGAGCAGTACTTC.

The CDR3 region is CASSIQGAQVNSPLHF. The CDR3 DNA follows: TGTGCCAGCAGTATACAGGGGGCGCAAGTTAATTCACCCCTCCACTTT. The chain joins TRBV2 to TRBJ1-6; 9 bases map to TRBD1. Germline trimming cut 5 bases from V and 6 bases from J; bases unmatched to any gene: 8. This CDR3 comprises 16 residues. Germline V gives CDR1 SNHLY, CDR2 FYNNEI.

This sequence joins TRBV7-3 and TRBJ2-3; D ambiguous. V was shortened by 1 base and J by 1 base, with 3 bases between the two germline ends. This CDR3 has 13 amino acids. Per germline, CDR1 SGHTA and CDR2 FQGTGA. The CDR3: CASSLIGTDTQYF. The CDR3 DNA reads TGTGCCAGCAGCTTAATCGGCACAGATACGCAGTATTTT. Full variable domain (rest looked up from reference TRBV7-3 and TRBJ2-3): GAGVSQTPSNKVTEKGKYVELRCDPISGHTALYWYRQSLGQGPEFLIYFQGTGAADDSGLPNDRFFAVRPEGSVSTLKIQRTERGDSAVYLCASSLIGTDTQYFGPGTRLTVL.